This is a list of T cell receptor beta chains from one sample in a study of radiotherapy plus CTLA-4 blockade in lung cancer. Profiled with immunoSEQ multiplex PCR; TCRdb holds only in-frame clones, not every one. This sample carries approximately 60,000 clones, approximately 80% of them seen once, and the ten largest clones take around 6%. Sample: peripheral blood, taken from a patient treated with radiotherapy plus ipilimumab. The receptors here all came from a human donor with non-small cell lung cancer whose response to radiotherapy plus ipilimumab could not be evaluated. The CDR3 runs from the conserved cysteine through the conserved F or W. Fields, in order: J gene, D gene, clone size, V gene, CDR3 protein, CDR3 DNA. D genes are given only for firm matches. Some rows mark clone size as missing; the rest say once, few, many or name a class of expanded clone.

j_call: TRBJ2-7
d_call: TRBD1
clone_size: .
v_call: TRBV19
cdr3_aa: CASSWGQGAEQYF
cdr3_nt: TGTGCCAGTAGTTGGGGACAGGGGGCCGAGCAGTACTTC

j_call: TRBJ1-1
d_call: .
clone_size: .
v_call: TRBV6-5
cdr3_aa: CASSRPQGRMEAFF
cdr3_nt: TGTGCCAGCAGTCGGCCCCAGGGGAGAATGGAAGCTTTCTTT

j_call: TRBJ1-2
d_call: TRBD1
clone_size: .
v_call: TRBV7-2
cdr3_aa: CASSLDQGARGYTF
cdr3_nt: TGTGCCAGCAGCTTAGACCAGGGGGCGCGAGGCTACACCTTC

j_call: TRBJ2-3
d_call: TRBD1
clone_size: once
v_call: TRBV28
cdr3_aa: CASRPGQGARVGTDTQYF
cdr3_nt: TGTGCCAGCAGGCCGGGACAGGGTGCGAGGGTTGGCACAGATACGCAGTATTTT

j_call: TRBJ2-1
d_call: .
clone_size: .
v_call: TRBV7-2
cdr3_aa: CASSFGWGGDQQFF
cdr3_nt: TGTGCCAGCAGCTTTGGCTGGGGCGGGGATCAGCAGTTCTTC

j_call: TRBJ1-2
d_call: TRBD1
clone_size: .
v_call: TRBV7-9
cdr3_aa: CATPGEGASFYGYTF
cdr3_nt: TGTGCCACCCCGGGTGAGGGGGCGAGCTTCTATGGCTACACCTTC

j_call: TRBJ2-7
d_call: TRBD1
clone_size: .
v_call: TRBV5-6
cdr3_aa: CASAPWQGVTEQYF
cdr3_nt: TGTGCCAGCGCCCCATGGCAGGGGGTTACGGAGCAGTACTTC

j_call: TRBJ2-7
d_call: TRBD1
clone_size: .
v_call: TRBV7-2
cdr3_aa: CASGYRQGAGEQYF
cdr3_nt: TGTGCCAGCGGTTATCGACAGGGGGCGGGGGAGCAGTACTTC

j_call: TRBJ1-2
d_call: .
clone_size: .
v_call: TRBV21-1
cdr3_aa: CASSKGTGDYGYTF
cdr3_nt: TGTGCCAGCAGCAAAGGGACAGGGGACTATGGCTACACCTTC

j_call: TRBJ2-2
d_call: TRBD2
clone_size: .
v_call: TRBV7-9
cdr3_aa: CASSLGTSYTGELFF
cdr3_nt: TGTGCCAGCAGCTTGGGGACTAGCTACACCGGGGAGCTGTTTTTT

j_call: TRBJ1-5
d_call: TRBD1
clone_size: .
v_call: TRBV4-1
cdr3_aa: CASSSPGQGRNQPQHF
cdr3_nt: TGCGCCAGCAGCTCACCGGGACAGGGCAGGAATCAGCCCCAGCATTTT

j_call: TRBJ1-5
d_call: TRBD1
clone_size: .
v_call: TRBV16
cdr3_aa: CASSQSGGDQPQHF
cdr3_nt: TGTGCCAGCAGCCAATCAGGGGGCGATCAGCCCCAGCATTTT

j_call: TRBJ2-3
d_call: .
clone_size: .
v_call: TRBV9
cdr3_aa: CASSVDQRADTQYF
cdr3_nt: TGTGCCAGCAGCGTAGATCAGAGGGCAGATACGCAGTATTTT

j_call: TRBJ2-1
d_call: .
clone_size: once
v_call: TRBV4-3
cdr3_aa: CASSQDRDSYNEQLF
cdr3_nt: TGCGCCAGCAGCCAAGATCGCGATAGCTACAATGAGCAGCTCTTC

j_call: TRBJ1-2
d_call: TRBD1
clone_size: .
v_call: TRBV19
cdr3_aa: CASSLGQGADGYTF
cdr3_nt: TGTGCCAGTAGTCTCGGACAGGGGGCGGACGGCTACACCTTC

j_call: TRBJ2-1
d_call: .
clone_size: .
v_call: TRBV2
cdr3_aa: CASSSQRSSYNEQFF
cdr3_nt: TGTGCCAGCTCTTCCCAGCGTAGCTCCTACAATGAGCAGTTCTTC

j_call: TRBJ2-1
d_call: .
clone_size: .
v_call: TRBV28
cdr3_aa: CASRTRTVNEQFF
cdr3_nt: TGTGCCAGCAGAACCAGGACTGTCAATGAGCAGTTCTTC

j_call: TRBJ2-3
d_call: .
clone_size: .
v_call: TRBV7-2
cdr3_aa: CASSPAGGGQQYF
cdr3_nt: TGTGCCAGCAGCCCCGCTGGGGGGGGCCAGCAGTATTTT

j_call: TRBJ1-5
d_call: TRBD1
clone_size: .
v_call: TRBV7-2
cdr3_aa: CASSAQGDSNQPQHF
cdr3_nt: TGTGCCAGCAGCGCCCAGGGGGATAGCAATCAGCCCCAGCATTTT

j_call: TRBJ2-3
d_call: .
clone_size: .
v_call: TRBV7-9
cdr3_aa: CASSRDRSTDTQYF
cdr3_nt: TGTGCCAGCAGCCGTGACAGAAGCACAGATACGCAGTATTTT

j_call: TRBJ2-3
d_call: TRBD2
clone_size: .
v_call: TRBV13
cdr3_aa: CASSVRGRTTDTQYF
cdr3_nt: TGTGCCAGCAGCGTCCGCGGGAGGACCACAGATACGCAGTATTTT

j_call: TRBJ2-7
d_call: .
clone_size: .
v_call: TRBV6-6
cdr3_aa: CASSSPGTHYEQYF
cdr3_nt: TGTGCCAGCAGTTCCCCAGGGACACACTACGAGCAGTACTTC

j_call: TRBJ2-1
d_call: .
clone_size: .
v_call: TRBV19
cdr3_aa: CASSEGSLQFF
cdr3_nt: TGTGCCAGTAGTGAGGGCAGTTTGCAGTTCTTC

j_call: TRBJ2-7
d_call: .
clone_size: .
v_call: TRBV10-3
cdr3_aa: CAISRETDHEQYF
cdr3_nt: TGTGCCATCAGCCGGGAGACAGACCACGAGCAGTACTTC